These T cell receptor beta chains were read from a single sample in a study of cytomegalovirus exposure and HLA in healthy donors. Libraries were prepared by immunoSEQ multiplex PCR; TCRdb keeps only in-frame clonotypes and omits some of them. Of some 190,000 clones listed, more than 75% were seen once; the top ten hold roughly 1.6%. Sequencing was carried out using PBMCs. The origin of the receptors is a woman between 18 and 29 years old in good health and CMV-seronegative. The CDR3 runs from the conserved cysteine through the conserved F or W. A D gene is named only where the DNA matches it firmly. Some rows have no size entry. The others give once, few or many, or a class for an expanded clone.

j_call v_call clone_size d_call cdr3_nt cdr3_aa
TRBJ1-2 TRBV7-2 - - TGTGCCAGCAGCCTCCCGCTACGAGGGTCAATGGACTATGGCTACACCTTC CASSLPLRGSMDYGYTF
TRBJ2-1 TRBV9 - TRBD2 TGTGCCAGCAGCGTAGCCCCCTGGACTAGCGGGACCTTTGAGCAGTTCTTC CASSVAPWTSGTFEQFF
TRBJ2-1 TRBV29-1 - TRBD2 TGCAGCGCCGATTCAGCGGGAGGGCCGTCCGGAGGCGATGAGCAGTTCTTC CSADSAGGPSGGDEQFF
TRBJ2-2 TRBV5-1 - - TGCGCCAGCACCTACAGTTCCCCGAACACCGGGGAGCTGTTTTTT CASTYSSPNTGELFF
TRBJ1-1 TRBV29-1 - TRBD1 TGCAGCGTTGGAGTCGGACAGGGGGTAGAAGCTTTCTTT CSVGVGQGVEAFF
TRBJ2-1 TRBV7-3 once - TGTGCCAGCAGCTTAGGTCCCAGTAGGGGTGAGCAGTTCTTC CASSLGPSRGEQFF
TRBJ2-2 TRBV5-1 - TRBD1 TGCGCCAGCAGCTCTGACAGGGGGCCCGGGGAGCTGTTTTTT CASSSDRGPGELFF
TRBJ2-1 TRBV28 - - TGTGCCAGCAGCAACTCCAGGGAAGGGTCGTTCTTC CASSNSREGSFF
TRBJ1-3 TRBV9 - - TGTGCCAGCAGTCGTGAGGGTTTATCTGGAAACACCATATATTTT CASSREGLSGNTIYF
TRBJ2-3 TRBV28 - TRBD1 TGTGCCAGCAGTTTGGCAGGGGGCCCCCCTAGCACAGATACGCAGTATTTT CASSLAGGPPSTDTQYF
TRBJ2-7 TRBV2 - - TGTGCCAGCAGTGTGGTACTACCCTCCTACGAGCAGTACTTC CASSVVLPSYEQYF
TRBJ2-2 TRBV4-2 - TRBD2 TGTGCCAGCAGCCCCGGACTAGCGGGATTTACCGGGGAGCTGTTTTTT CASSPGLAGFTGELFF
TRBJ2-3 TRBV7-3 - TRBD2 TGTGCCAGCAGCCCCAGCGGGGGGCTCACAGATACGCAGTATTTT CASSPSGGLTDTQYF
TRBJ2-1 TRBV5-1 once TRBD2 TGCGCCAGCAGCCGGGAGGGCCCCTACAATGAGCAGTTCTTC CASSREGPYNEQFF
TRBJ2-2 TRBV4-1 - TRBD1 TGCGCCAGCAGCCACGGGACAGGGGCGAACACCGGGGAGCTGTTTTTT CASSHGTGANTGELFF
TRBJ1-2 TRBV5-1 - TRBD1 TGCGCCAGCAGCACGGAGTATCAGGGGGGATATGGCTACACCTTC CASSTEYQGGYGYTF
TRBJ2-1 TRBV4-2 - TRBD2 TGTGCCAGCAGCCAACTGGGACTAGCGGGAGGGCCTGAGCAGTTCTTC CASSQLGLAGGPEQFF
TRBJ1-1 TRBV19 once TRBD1 TGTGCCAGTAGTGTAACAGGGGGCGGGGAAGCTTTCTTT CASSVTGGGEAFF
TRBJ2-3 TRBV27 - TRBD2 TGTGCCAGCAGGTTAACTCCGGGACTAAGTTTAACAGATACGCAGTATTTT CASRLTPGLSLTDTQYF
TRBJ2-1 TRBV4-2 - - TGTGCCAGCAGCCAAGATCTTAATCGTCCTGAGCAGTTCTTC CASSQDLNRPEQFF
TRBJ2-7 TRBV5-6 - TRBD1 TGTGCCAGCAGCTTACAGGGGGCGGACTACGAGCAGTACTTC CASSLQGADYEQYF
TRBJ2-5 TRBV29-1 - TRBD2 TGCAGCGTCGGGGGGGAGAACCAAGAGACCCAGTACTTC CSVGGENQETQYF
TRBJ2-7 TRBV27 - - TGTGCCAGCAGAAGCAAGGGAGGAGGGACCTACGAGCAGTACTTC CASRSKGGGTYEQYF
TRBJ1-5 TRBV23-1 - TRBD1 TGCGCCAGCAGTCATTACCGGGACAGGAGGAATCAGCCCCAGCATTTT CASSHYRDRRNQPQHF
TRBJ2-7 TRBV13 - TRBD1 TGTGCCAGCAGCTCGGCAGGGGGCGAGCAGTACTTC CASSSAGGEQYF
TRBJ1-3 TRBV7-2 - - TGTGCCAGCAGCTTAGACCAGGGAAGCTCTGGAAACACCATATATTTT CASSLDQGSSGNTIYF
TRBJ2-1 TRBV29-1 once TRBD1 TGCAGCGGGAGGGACAGGGGGTCCTACAATGAGCAGTTCTTC CSGRDRGSYNEQFF
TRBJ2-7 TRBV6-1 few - TGTGCCAGCAGCCCCCCGTCCTACGAGCAGTACTTC CASSPPSYEQYF
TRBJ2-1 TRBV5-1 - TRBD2 TGCGCCAGCAGCTTGGCCGGGACTAGCGGTAACAATGAGCAGTTCTTC CASSLAGTSGNNEQFF
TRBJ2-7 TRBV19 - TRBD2 TGTGCCAGTACCCCGCGGGGGAGCTACGAGCAGTACTTC CASTPRGSYEQYF
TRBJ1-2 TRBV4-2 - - TGTGCCAGCAGCCAAGAGGCAGGCCAGGGAAGAGGCTACACCTTC CASSQEAGQGRGYTF
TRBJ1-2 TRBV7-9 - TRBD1 TGTGCCAGCAGCTTAGCGATGAGGACAGGGGATGGCTACACCTTC CASSLAMRTGDGYTF
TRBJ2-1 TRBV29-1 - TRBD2 TGCAGCGTGTCCATTCCGGTAGGGACTAGAGTTCACAATGAGCAGTTCTTC CSVSIPVGTRVHNEQFF
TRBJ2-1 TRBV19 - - TGTGCCAGTAGTATCGGTAGACTGTACAATGAGCAGTTCTTC CASSIGRLYNEQFF
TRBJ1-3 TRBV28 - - TGTGCCAGCGTAAGTGGGCGCGGAAACACCATATATTTT CASVSGRGNTIYF
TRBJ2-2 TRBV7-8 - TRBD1 TGTGCCAGCAGCCGGACAGGGGGCTATGCCGGGGAGCTGTTTTTT CASSRTGGYAGELFF
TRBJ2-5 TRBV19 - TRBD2 TGTGCCAGTAGTATAGATGGCGGGAGTAGAGAGACCCAGTACTTC CASSIDGGSRETQYF
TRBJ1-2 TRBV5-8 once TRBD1 TGTGCCAGCAGCTTGGGGCAGGGGGACTATGGCTACACCTTC CASSLGQGDYGYTF
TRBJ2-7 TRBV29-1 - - TGCAGCATTACGACAGTCCTTCTCTCCTACGAGCAGTACTTC CSITTVLLSYEQYF
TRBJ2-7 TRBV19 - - TGTGCCAGCGGGGCCTCAACGGGACACCCTCGGGACGAGCAGTACTTC CASGASTGHPRDEQYF
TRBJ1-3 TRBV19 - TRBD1 TGTGCCAGCGGACCTACAGGGGTAGCTGGAAACACCATATATTTT CASGPTGVAGNTIYF
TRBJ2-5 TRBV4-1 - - TGCGCCAGCAGCCAGCTAGGGGGGGGCGCAGGGGAGACCCAGTACTTC CASSQLGGGAGETQYF
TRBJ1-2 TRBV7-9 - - TGTGCCAGCAGCCCTGTGGCCTATGGCTACACCTTC CASSPVAYGYTF
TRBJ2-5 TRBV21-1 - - TGTGCCAGCAGCAAAGCGCGGGGGCGCGATGAGACCCAGTACTTC CASSKARGRDETQYF
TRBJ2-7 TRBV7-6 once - TGTGCCAGCAGTCAATCCGGCGGAGCAGTCTCCTACGAGCAGTACTTC CASSQSGGAVSYEQYF
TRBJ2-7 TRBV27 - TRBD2 TGTGCCAGCAGTTTAGGGCTAGCGGGGACCTACGAGCAGTACTTC CASSLGLAGTYEQYF
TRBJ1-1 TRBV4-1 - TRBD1 TGCGCCAGCAGCCCACAGGGGGCAGGTACTGAAGCTTTCTTT CASSPQGAGTEAFF
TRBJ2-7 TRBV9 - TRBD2 TGTGCCAGCAGCGTAGGGTCTAGCGGGGGGTCCTACGAGCAGTACTTC CASSVGSSGGSYEQYF
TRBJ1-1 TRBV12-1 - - TGTGCCAGCAGCGCCGGACAAGGGGACACTGAAGCTTTCTTT CASSAGQGDTEAFF
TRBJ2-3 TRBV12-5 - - TGTGCTAGTGGTTTGGGATCAGGGGTGCTCACAGATACGCAGTATTTT CASGLGSGVLTDTQYF
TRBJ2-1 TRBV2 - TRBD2 TGTGCCAGCAGTGACCCCGGGAGGGTTGACAATGAGCAGTTCTTC CASSDPGRVDNEQFF
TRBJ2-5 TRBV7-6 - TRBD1 TGTGCCAGCAGCTTAGGGACAGGGATGGAAGAGACCCAGTACTTC CASSLGTGMEETQYF
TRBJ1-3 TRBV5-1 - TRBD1 TGCGCCAGCAGCTTGGGTCAGGGGGTAGGCGGAAACACCATATATTTT CASSLGQGVGGNTIYF
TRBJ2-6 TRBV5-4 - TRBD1 TGTGCCAGCAGCTATGGGACAGGGGGCTTTGGGGCCAACGTCCTGACTTTC CASSYGTGGFGANVLTF